The 5 T cell receptor beta chains in this list originate from one sample, sequenced in a study of blood T cells in healthy people across ages. Then a second PCR, running about 6 to 12 cycles, was carried out with a sample-barcoded 5' primer and a J-beta primer mix. TCRdb used MiXCR to reprocess the 5' RACE reads, holding one entry per CDR3 protein. The data show 1.5 million to 2 million distinct CDR3 sequences, over 25% seen once. Sequences were obtained from blood. The receptors come from a woman aged 25 to 39 in good health.

This sequence joins TRBV6-1 and TRBJ2-1; 15 bases fit TRBD2. The length of the CDR3 is 18 residues. Germline V CDR1 and CDR2: MNHNS, SASEGT. The V segment lost 5 bases and the J segment 8 bases; nucleotides outside the gene matches: 13. This CDR3 reads CASSRAFWTSGRVYEQFF. The CDR3 DNA reads as TGTGCCAGCAGTCGCGCCTTTTGGACTAGCGGGAGGGTGTATGAGCAGTTCTTC.

This clonotype was found a few times. This chain joins TRBV5-1 and TRBJ2-3; D ambiguous. Germline values: CDR1 SGHRS, CDR2 YFSETQ. V was trimmed by 0 bases and J by 2 bases, leaving 10 bases between them. The CDR3 length is 15 residues. CDR3 DNA: TGCGCCAGCAGCTTGGCCCCCCCCCCCACAGATACGCAGTATTTT. Encoded protein: CASSLAPPPTDTQYF.

This chain connects TRBV7-9 to TRBJ2-7; 9 bases fit TRBD1. Unmatched junction bases numbered 7, after V lost 5 bases and J lost 2 bases. Looked up from germline, CDR1 is SEHNR and CDR2 is FQNEAQ (reference sequence). The CDR3 is 15 amino acids. Here the CDR3 DNA reads TGTGCCAGCAGCACCGGACAGGGGAAAGCCTACGAGCAGTACTTC. This sequence encodes CASSTGQGKAYEQYF.

This sequence joins TRBV18 and TRBJ2-7; possibly TRBD2 for D (6 bases). Near its end, the DNA agrees better with TRBJ2-4, so the J call may be wrong. The CDR3 contains 17 residues. From germline, CDR1 is KGHSH and CDR2 LQKENI. CDR3 nucleotides: TGTGCCAGCTCACCTATCCCCCCCGGGACTGGCGGAAACATTCAGTACTTC. This codes for CASSPIPPGTGGNIQYF.

This clonotype was seen ten or more times. V is TRBV10-3 and J is TRBJ2-5; a possible D gene is TRBD2 (6 bases). Germline assignment: CDR1 ENHRY and CDR2 SYGVKD. Trimming cost V 10 bases and J 2 bases, with 8 bases left between them. The CDR3 covers 11 residues. The CDR3 sequence is CASGEQETQYF. In nucleotides, the CDR3 is TGTGCCAGCGGGGAGCAAGAGACCCAGTACTTC.